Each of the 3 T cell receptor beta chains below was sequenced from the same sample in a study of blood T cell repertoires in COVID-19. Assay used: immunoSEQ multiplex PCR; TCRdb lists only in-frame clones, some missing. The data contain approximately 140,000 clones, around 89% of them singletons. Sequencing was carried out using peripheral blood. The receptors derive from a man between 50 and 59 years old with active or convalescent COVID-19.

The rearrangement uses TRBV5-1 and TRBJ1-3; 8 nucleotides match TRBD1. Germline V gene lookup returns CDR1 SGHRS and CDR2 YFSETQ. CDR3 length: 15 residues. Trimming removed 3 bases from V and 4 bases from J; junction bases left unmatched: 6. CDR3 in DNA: TGCGCCAGCAGCTCAAGGACAGGGTTCGGAAACACCATATATTTT. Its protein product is CASSSRTGFGNTIYF.

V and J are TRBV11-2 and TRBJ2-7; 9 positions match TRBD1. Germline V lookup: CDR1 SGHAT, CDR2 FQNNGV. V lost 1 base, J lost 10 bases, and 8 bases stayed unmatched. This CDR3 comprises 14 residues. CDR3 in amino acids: CASSLGPGTGNQYF. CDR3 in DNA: TGTGCCAGCAGCTTAGGCCCCGGGACAGGGAATCAGTACTTC.

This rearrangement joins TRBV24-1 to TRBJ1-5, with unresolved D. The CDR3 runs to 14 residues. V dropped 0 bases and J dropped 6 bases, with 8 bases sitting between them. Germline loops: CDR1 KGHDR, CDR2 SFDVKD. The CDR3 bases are TGTGCCACCAGTGATTTGGCAGCGTCTCAGCCCCAGCATTTT. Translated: CATSDLAASQPQHF.